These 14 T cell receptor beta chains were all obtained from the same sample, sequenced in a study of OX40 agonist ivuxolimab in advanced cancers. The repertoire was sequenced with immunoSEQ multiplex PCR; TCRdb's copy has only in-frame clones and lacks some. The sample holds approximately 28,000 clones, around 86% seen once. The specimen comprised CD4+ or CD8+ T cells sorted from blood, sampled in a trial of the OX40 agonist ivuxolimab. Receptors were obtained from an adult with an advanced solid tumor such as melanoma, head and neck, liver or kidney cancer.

In DNA, the CDR3 is TGTGCCAGCAGTTTCAATAGGGAGGGGGACACCATATATTTT. Residues: CASSFNREGDTIYF. This chain joins TRBV7-6 and TRBJ1-3; a weak D match, TRBD1 (6 bases). V was pared by 6 bases and J by 8 bases, with 17 bases between. The CDR3 has 14 residues. CDR1 and CDR2 (germline): SGHVS, FNYEAQ.

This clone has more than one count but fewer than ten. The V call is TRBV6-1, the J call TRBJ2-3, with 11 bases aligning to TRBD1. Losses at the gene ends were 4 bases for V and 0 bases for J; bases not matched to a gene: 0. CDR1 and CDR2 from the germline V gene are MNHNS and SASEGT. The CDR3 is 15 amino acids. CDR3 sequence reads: CASSGDRGSTDTQYF. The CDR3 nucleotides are TGTGCCAGCAGTGGGGACAGGGGGAGCACAGATACGCAGTATTTT.

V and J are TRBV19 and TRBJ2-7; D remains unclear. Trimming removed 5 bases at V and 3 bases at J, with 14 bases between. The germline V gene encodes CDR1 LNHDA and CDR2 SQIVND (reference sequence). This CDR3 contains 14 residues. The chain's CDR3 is CASSAGSLHYEQYF. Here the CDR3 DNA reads TGTGCCAGTAGTGCCGGTAGCCTCCACTACGAGCAGTACTTC.

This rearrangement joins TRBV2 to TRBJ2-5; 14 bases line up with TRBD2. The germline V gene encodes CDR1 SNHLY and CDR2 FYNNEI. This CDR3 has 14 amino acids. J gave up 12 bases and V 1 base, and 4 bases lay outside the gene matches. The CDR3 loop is CASSEGTSGRRKYF. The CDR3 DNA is TGTGCCAGCAGTGAAGGGACTAGCGGGAGGAGGAAGTACTTC.

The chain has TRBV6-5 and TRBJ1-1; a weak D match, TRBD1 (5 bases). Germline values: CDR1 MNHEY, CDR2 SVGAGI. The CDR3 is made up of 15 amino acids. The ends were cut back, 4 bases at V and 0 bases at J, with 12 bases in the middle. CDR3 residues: CASSLGHNMNTEAFF. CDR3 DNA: TGTGCCAGCAGTTTAGGACACAACATGAACACTGAAGCTTTCTTT.

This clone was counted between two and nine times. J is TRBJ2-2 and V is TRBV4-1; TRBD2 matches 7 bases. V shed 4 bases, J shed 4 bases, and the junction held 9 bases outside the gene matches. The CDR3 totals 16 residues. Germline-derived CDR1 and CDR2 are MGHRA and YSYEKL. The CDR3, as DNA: TGCGCCAGCAGCCCCTCGGCGGGGGTAGGCACCGGGGAGCTGTTTTTT. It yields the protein CASSPSAGVGTGELFF.

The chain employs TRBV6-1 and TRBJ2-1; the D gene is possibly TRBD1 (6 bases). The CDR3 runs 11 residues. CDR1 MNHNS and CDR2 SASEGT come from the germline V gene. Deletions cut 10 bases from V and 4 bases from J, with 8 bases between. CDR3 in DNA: TGTGCCACCGACAGGTACAATGAGCAGTTCTTC. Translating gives CATDRYNEQFF.

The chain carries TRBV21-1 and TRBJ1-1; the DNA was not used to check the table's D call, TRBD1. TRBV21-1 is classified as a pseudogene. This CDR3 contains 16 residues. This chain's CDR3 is CASSSRQGEMNTEAFF. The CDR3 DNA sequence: TGTGCCAGCAGCTCCCGACAGGGCGAAATGAACACTGAAGCTTTCTTT.

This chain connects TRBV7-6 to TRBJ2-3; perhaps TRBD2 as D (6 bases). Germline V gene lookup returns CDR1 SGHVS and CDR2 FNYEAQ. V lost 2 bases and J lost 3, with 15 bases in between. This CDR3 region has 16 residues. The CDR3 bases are TGTGCCAGCAGCTTATCAGGCGGGAACGGTACAGATACGCAGTATTTT. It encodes CASSLSGGNGTDTQYF.

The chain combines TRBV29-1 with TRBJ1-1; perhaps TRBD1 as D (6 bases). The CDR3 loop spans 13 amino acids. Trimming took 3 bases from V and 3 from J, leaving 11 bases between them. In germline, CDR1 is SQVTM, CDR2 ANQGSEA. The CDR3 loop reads CSVEGGQHTEAFF. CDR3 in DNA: TGCAGCGTTGAGGGGGGGCAGCACACTGAAGCTTTCTTT.

For the CDR3, the DNA is TGTGCCAGCAGCCCAGATAAGTGGGTCGGGGAGCTGTTTTTT. Translated, it gives CASSPDKWVGELFF. This chain uses TRBV11-3 with TRBJ2-2; unclear D gene. This CDR3 is 14 amino acids long. Trimming pared 5 bases from V and 7 bases from J, leaving 14 bases between. Germline loops: CDR1 SGHNT, CDR2 YENEEA.

CDR3 sequence (DNA): TGTGCCACCAGCAGAGATACAGGGCTCACAGATACGCAGTATTTT. This sequence encodes CATSRDTGLTDTQYF. V gene TRBV15 combines with J gene TRBJ2-3, with D possibly matching TRBD1 (6 bases). Germline V gene lookup returns CDR1 LNHNV and CDR2 YYDKDF (reference sequence). Trimming removed 0 bases from V and 2 bases from J, with 9 bases in between. The CDR3 consists of 15 residues.

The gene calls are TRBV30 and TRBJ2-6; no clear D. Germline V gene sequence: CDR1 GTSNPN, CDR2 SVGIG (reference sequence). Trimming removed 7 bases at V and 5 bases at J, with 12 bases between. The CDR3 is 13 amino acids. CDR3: CALVRPWANVLTF. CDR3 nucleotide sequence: TGTGCCTTGGTTCGCCCTTGGGCCAACGTCCTGACTTTC.

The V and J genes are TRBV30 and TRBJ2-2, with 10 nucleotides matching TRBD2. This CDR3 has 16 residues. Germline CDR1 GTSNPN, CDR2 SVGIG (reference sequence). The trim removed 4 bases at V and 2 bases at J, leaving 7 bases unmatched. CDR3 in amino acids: CAWNNLAGVNTGELFF. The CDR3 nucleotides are TGTGCCTGGAACAATCTAGCGGGAGTTAACACCGGGGAGCTGTTTTTT. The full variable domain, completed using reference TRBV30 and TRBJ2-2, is SQTIHQWPATLVQPVGSPLSLECTVEGTSNPNLYWYRQAAGRGLQLLFYSVGIGQISSEVPQNLSASRPQDRQFILSSKKLLLSDSGFYLCAWNNLAGVNTGELFFGEGSRLTVL.